This passage covers 30 T cell receptor beta chains from one sample sequenced in a study of regulatory T cells in long-lasting Graves disease. Time point defined: newly diagnosed GD, antithyroid drugs for less than 3 months. PBMC-derived RNA was used for the TCR library. The TCR beta library used iRepertoire HTBI primers with Arm-PCR amplification of CDR3. Each CDR3 protein gets one entry after TCRdb re-called the multiplex PCR reads with MiXCR. The top ten hold about 15% of the sample, which has 250,000 to 300,000 distinct CDR3 sequences, under 20% seen once. The same data also contributed to another study, on T cells in Graves' hyperthyroidism and ophthalmopathy.

The input for sequencing was peripheral blood mononuclear cells (PBMCs), taken at new diagnosis, from a patient treated with antithyroid drugs. These receptor sequences come from a woman in her 30s with Graves disease.

This clonotype appeared once. With a much larger clone just one base away, this may be a read error. V and J are TRBV12-5 and TRBJ1-2; D uncertain. There are 13 residues in the CDR3. Germline values: CDR1 LGHNT, CDR2 FRNRAP. The CDR3: CASGPIGRSGYAF. Written as DNA, the CDR3 is TGTGCTAGTGGGCCGATTGGACGGAGTGGCTACGCCTTC. The entire variable domain, with the rest obtained from reference TRBV12-5 and TRBJ1-2, is as follows: DARVTQTPRHKVTEMGQEVTMRCQPILGHNTVFWYRQTMMQGLELLAYFRNRAPLDDSGMPKDRFSAEMPDATLATLKIQPSEPRDSAVYFCASGPIGRSGYAFGSGTRLTVV.

This clonotype was observed many times. The chain is built from TRBV6-2 or TRBV6-3 and TRBJ1-1, with TRBD1 as a possible D gene (5 bases). The CDR3 sequence is 14 residues long. Trimming stripped 2 bases from V and 7 bases from J, with 14 bases between. Germline CDR1 and CDR2: MNHEY and SVGEGT. The CDR3 here is CASSYVHRDGEAFF. Written as DNA, the CDR3 is TGTGCCAGCAGTTACGTCCACCGGGACGGTGAAGCTTTCTTT.

The CDR3 loop reads CASRDPSGTAFF. CDR3 nucleotide sequence: TGTGCCAGCAGGGACCCATCGGGTACAGCTTTCTTT. The gene calls are TRBV6-2 or TRBV6-3 and TRBJ1-1; D remains unclear. The CDR3 totals 12 residues. The germline CDR1 and CDR2 sequences are MNHEY and SVGEGT. V was trimmed by 6 bases and J by 10 bases, leaving 15 bases between them.

This clonotype has at least ten counts. The DNA of the CDR3 is TGTGCCAGCAGCTTAGGGGGAAGGAATAACTATGGCTACACCTTC. Amino acids: CASSLGGRNNYGYTF. The J gene is TRBJ1-2, the V gene TRBV11-2, with D unclear. V lost 1 base and J 1 base, leaving 10 bases between the germline ends. From germline, CDR1 is SGHAT and CDR2 FQNNGV. This CDR3 region has 15 residues. Using reference TRBV11-2 and TRBJ1-2 for the parts outside the CDR3, the full variable domain is EAGVAQSPRYKIIEKRQSVAFWCNPISGHATLYWYQQILGQGPKLLIQFQNNGVVDDSQLPKDRFSAERLKGVDSTLKIQPAKLEDSAVYLCASSLGGRNNYGYTFGSGTRLTVV.

This clonotype was detected many times. The CDR3 reads CASSQGGYAGELFF. CDR3 nucleotides: TGTGCCAGCTCCCAGGGGGGCTACGCCGGGGAGCTGTTTTTT. The V call is TRBV2, the J call TRBJ2-2; possibly TRBD1 for D (7 bases). Trimming left V 8 bases short and J 6 bases short, with 16 bases between. CDR1 SNHLY and CDR2 FYNNEI come from the germline V gene. The CDR3 runs 14 residues.

The table lists this clonotype with many counts. The J gene is TRBJ2-5, the V gene TRBV20-1; 9 bases are shared with TRBD2. In germline, CDR1 is DFQATT, CDR2 SNEGSKA (reference sequence). The CDR3 sequence is 15 residues long. The J segment lost 1 base and the V segment lost 1 base, leaving 4 bases of the junction unmatched. The CDR3 sequence is CSARAAGGIQETQYF. CDR3 DNA: TGCAGTGCTAGAGCGGCGGGGGGGATCCAAGAGACCCAGTACTTC.

This clonotype was seen repeatedly, ten times or more. The rearrangement joins TRBV2 to TRBJ1-1, with D tentatively TRBD1 (6 bases). Germline V gene sequence: CDR1 SNHLY, CDR2 FYNNEI. The V gene lost 3 bases and the J gene lost 9 bases, with 17 bases spanning the gap. The CDR3 is 14 residues long. CDR3 nucleotide sequence: TGTGCCAGCAGTGACCCCCCCGCCAGGGACAAAGCTTTCTTT. Translating gives CASSDPPARDKAFF.

This clonotype appeared many times. J is TRBJ2-7 and V is TRBV6-2 or TRBV6-3; D is perhaps TRBD1 or TRBD2 (5 bases each). Germline V gene lookup returns CDR1 MNHEY and CDR2 SVGEGT. V was trimmed by 2 bases and J by 1 base, leaving 18 bases between them. The CDR3 is 17 amino acids. CDR3 in amino acids: CASSYDPSPRGSYEQYF. The DNA for the CDR3 is TGTGCCAGCAGTTACGACCCCTCCCCGAGGGGATCCTACGAGCAGTACTTC.

This chain uses TRBV19 with TRBJ2-3; 12 nucleotides match TRBD1. The CDR3 is 16 residues long. Germline loops: CDR1 LNHDA, CDR2 SQIVND (reference sequence). J lost 6 bases, V lost 5 bases, and 9 bases had no gene match. CDR3 loop: CASSVRDRGRHDTQYF. The CDR3 DNA reads as TGTGCCAGTAGTGTCCGGGACAGGGGGCGTCATGATACGCAGTATTTT.

This clonotype was recorded many times. The chain recombines TRBV5-1 with TRBJ2-6, with a weak D call TRBD1 (6 bases). Trimming took off 2 bases at V and 0 bases at J, with 24 bases between the two ends. Germline V gives CDR1 SGHRS, CDR2 YFSETQ. The length of the CDR3 is 21 residues. CDR3 in DNA: TGCGCCAGCAGCTTAGCCCCGACATGGGACACCCCCTCCTCTGGGGCCAACGTCCTGACTTTC. Its protein is CASSLAPTWDTPSSGANVLTF. Looking up the rest from reference TRBV5-1 and TRBJ2-6 gives the full variable domain: KAGVTQTPRYLIKTRGQQVTLSCSPISGHRSVSWYQQTPGQGLQFLFEYFSETQRNKGNFPGRFSGRQFSNSRSEMNVSTLELGDSALYLCASSLAPTWDTPSSGANVLTFGAGSRLTVL.

A single count supports this clonotype. The rearrangement uses TRBV3-1 and TRBJ1-1, with TRBD1 matching over 7 bases. J lost 4 bases, V lost 6 bases, and 8 bases had no gene match. CDR1 LGHDT and CDR2 YNNKEL come from the germline V gene (reference sequence). The CDR3 loop spans 14 amino acids. CDR3: CASRLRTGATEAFF. The CDR3 DNA reads as TGTGCCAGCAGACTTAGGACAGGCGCCACTGAAGCTTTCTTT.

This clonotype was seen ten or more times. V and J are TRBV14 and TRBJ1-2; no definite D call. The germline gives CDR1 SGHDN, CDR2 FVKESK. The CDR3 has 14 amino acids. V was clipped by 2 bases and J by 7 bases, with 14 bases between them. CDR3 amino acids: CASSQFKGSSGYTF. CDR3 sequence (DNA): TGTGCCAGCAGCCAATTTAAAGGGTCCAGTGGCTACACCTTC.

This clonotype occurred many times. This chain links TRBV20-1 with TRBJ1-1, with TRBD1 matching over 8 bases. This CDR3 has 13 residues. Germline loops: CDR1 DFQATT, CDR2 SNEGSKA (reference sequence). Trimming took 5 bases from V and 4 from J; bases not matched to a gene: 6. CDR3 bases: TGCAGTGCTTTCAGGGGGCCGGGCACTGAAGCTTTCTTT. Its protein is CSAFRGPGTEAFF.

The CDR3 DNA sequence: TGCAGTGCTAGATCCGGCTCGGGAGGGTTAGAGACCCAGTACTTC. Encoded protein: CSARSGSGGLETQYF. The J gene is TRBJ2-5, the V gene TRBV20-1; 8 bases line up with TRBD2. Germline CDR1 DFQATT, CDR2 SNEGSKA (reference sequence). CDR3 size: 15 residues. V gave up 2 bases and J gave up 4 bases; unmatched junction bases: 9.

This clonotype showed up just a few times. A read error is the likely source, as a far larger clone sits one nucleotide away. The chain combines TRBV7-9 with TRBJ1-5; D call uncertain. V was shortened by 8 bases and J by 12 bases, with 17 bases between the two germline ends. The CDR3 has 12 residues. The germline V gene encodes CDR1 SEHNR and CDR2 FQNEAQ (reference sequence). CDR3 DNA sequence: TGTGCCAGCGGCCCCGACATTCTAAACCAGCATTTT. Its translation is CASGPDILNQHF. Variable domain in full (rest from reference TRBV7-9 and TRBJ1-5): DTGVSQNPRHKITKRGQNVTFRCDPISEHNRLYWYRQTLGQGPEFLTYFQNEAQLEKSRLLSDRFSAERPKGSFSTLEIQRTEQGDSAMYLCASGPDILNQHFGDGTRLSIL.

This chain joins TRBV6-5 and TRBJ2-7; no clear D. Germline-derived CDR1 and CDR2 are MNHEY and SVGAGI. The CDR3 runs to 13 residues. V gave up 4 bases and J gave up 5 bases, with 12 bases separating them. In nucleotides, the CDR3 is TGTGCCAGCAGTTTGGGCCGACGAAACGAGCAGTACTTC. It specifies CASSLGRRNEQYF.

The CDR3 DNA follows: TGTGCCAGCAGCAGATACGGGACGGATCGGACTGAAGCTTTCTTT. Encoded protein: CASSRYGTDRTEAFF. V gene TRBV9 combines with J gene TRBJ1-1; maybe TRBD1 (5 bases). V was clipped by 4 bases and J by 5 bases, with 18 bases between them. This CDR3 is built from 15 residues. Per germline, CDR1 SGDLS and CDR2 YYNGEE.

The table lists this clonotype with many counts. The chain has TRBV20-1 and TRBJ1-1, with a tentative D call TRBD1 (6 bases). In germline, CDR1 is DFQATT, CDR2 SNEGSKA (reference sequence). The V end was cut by 2 bases, the J end by 1 base, with 17 bases between. The length of the CDR3 is 16 residues. This CDR3 reads CSARPPRGLGNTEAFF. The DNA for the CDR3 is TGCAGTGCTAGACCCCCCAGGGGCTTGGGGAACACTGAAGCTTTCTTT.

The table lists this clonotype with many counts. The chain has TRBV12-3 or TRBV12-4 and TRBJ2-2, with D possibly being TRBD1 (6 bases). Trimming removed 7 bases at V and 7 bases at J, with 19 bases between. The CDR3 sequence is 15 residues long. The CDR3 loop is CASTLGGFGDGELFF. The CDR3 region has the DNA TGTGCCAGCACCCTAGGGGGTTTTGGAGACGGGGAGCTGTTTTTT.

This clonotype has ten or more counts. This chain connects TRBV9 to TRBJ2-1; D not certain. Germline lookup yields CDR1 SGDLS and CDR2 YYNGEE. This CDR3 is built from 15 residues. The V and J ends lost 4 bases and 1 base respectively, with 12 bases between them. The CDR3 bases are TGTGCCAGCAGCAGACGGAGAGAGTCCTACAATGAGCAGTTCTTC. Translation: CASSRRRESYNEQFF.

At least ten counts were recorded for this clonotype. The junction does not match germline at one end; this may be a read error. J is TRBJ1-2 and V is TRBV7-9; 7 positions match TRBD1. CDR1 is SEHNR and CDR2 is FQNEAQ in the germline V gene (reference sequence). The CDR3 loop spans 12 amino acids. The CDR3 region has the DNA TGTGCCAGCAGCTTCCAGACAGGGCCGGGCTTCTTC. This translates into CASSFQTGPGFF.

This clonotype has ten or more counts. This sequence joins TRBV7-9 and TRBJ1-1; the D is unclear. There are 13 residues in the CDR3. V lost 3 bases to trimming and J lost 11 bases, with 16 bases between them. Germline lookup yields CDR1 SEHNR and CDR2 FQNEAQ (reference sequence). The CDR3 DNA is TGTGCCAGCAGCTTTGAGAGACACGGGCGGGCTTTCTTT. It specifies CASSFERHGRAFF.

The chain uses TRBV5-1 and TRBJ2-2; D may be TRBD1 (5 bases). The CDR3 totals 16 residues. Trimming pared 4 bases from V and 3 bases from J, leaving 16 bases between. CDR1 SGHRS and CDR2 YFSETQ come from the germline V gene. CDR3 in amino acids: CASSEGATSYTGELFF. Here the CDR3 DNA reads TGCGCCAGCAGCGAAGGGGCTACCTCCTACACCGGGGAGCTGTTTTTT. The complete variable domain, with remaining parts taken from reference TRBV5-1 and TRBJ2-2, reads KAGVTQTPRYLIKTRGQQVTLSCSPISGHRSVSWYQQTPGQGLQFLFEYFSETQRNKGNFPGRFSGRQFSNSRSEMNVSTLELGDSALYLCASSEGATSYTGELFFGEGSRLTVL.

This clonotype was seen at least ten times. This rearrangement joins TRBV4-1 to TRBJ2-1, with D tentatively TRBD2 (6 bases). This CDR3 has 16 amino acids. Trimming removed 5 bases from V and 0 bases from J, with 14 bases in between. Germline V gene data show CDR1 as MGHRA and CDR2 as YSYEKL. The CDR3 DNA reads as TGCGCCAGCAGCGGAGGGGACTTCAGCTCCTACAATGAGCAGTTCTTC. Its translation is CASSGGDFSSYNEQFF.

This chain joins TRBV12-3 or TRBV12-4 and TRBJ1-4; 9 bases are a match to TRBD1. The CDR3 has 19 residues. V was pared by 5 bases and J by 1 base, with 14 bases of the junction left unmatched. CDR3 amino acids: CASSLGQGPYGLTNEKLFF. In DNA, the CDR3 is TGTGCCAGCAGTCTCGGACAGGGGCCCTATGGCTTAACTAATGAAAAACTGTTTTTT.

This clonotype was picked up many times. This chain joins TRBV11-2 and TRBJ2-3; weak D call: TRBD2 (6 bases). The CDR3 is 16 residues long. Trimming took off 1 base at V and 2 bases at J, with 13 bases between the two ends. Germline V CDR1 and CDR2: SGHAT, FQNNGV. Here the CDR3 reads CASSLALGGVTDTQYF. The CDR3 bases are TGTGCCAGCAGCTTAGCCCTCGGGGGTGTCACAGATACGCAGTATTTT. Based on the CDR3 plus reference TRBV11-2 and TRBJ2-3, the full variable domain is EAGVAQSPRYKIIEKRQSVAFWCNPISGHATLYWYQQILGQGPKLLIQFQNNGVVDDSQLPKDRFSAERLKGVDSTLKIQPAKLEDSAVYLCASSLALGGVTDTQYFGPGTRLTVL.

V usage is TRBV2 and J usage is TRBJ2-7; TRBD2 matches at 8 bases. CDR1 is SNHLY, CDR2 FYNNEI, per germline. V lost 4 bases and J lost 3; bases outside the gene matches: 8. This CDR3 comprises 15 residues. CDR3 DNA sequence: TGTGCCAGCAGTGCCCGGGGGGGATTGTTCTACGAGCAGTACTTC. Translating it yields CASSARGGLFYEQYF.

Many counts were recorded for this clonotype. V gene TRBV2 combines with J gene TRBJ1-1; 7 nucleotides agree with TRBD1. Germline V gene sequence: CDR1 SNHLY, CDR2 FYNNEI. With V trimmed by 7 bases and J by 0 bases, 5 bases remained unmatched. The CDR3 extends over 14 amino acids. The CDR3 DNA follows: TGTGCCAGCACTGACAGGGAGGTGAACACTGAAGCTTTCTTT. Translated: CASTDREVNTEAFF.

This clonotype was detected ten times or more. The J gene is TRBJ2-3, the V gene TRBV20-1; TRBD1 or TRBD2 may be the D gene (6 bases each). The CDR3 runs 15 residues. Per germline, CDR1 DFQATT and CDR2 SNEGSKA (reference sequence). Trimming shortened V by 2 bases and J by 2 bases, and 14 bases separated the two germline ends. The CDR3 reads CSARLGGGFTDTQYF. DNA for the CDR3: TGCAGTGCTAGACTGGGGGGCGGGTTCACAGATACGCAGTATTTT.

Worth noting for this clonotype: A much bigger clone sits one base away, suggesting this may be a read error. V usage is TRBV5-5 and J usage is TRBJ1-5; TRBD1 agrees at 9 bases. The CDR3 loop spans 14 amino acids. V lost 0 bases and J lost 9; bases outside the gene matches: 4. Germline V gene data show CDR1 as SGHKS and CDR2 as YYEKEE (reference sequence). The CDR3 sequence: CASSLAGQGGPQHF. CDR3 nucleotide sequence: TGTGCCAGCAGCTTGGCGGGACAGGGAGGGCCCCAGCATTTT. The full variable domain, its missing parts supplied by reference TRBV5-5 and TRBJ1-5, is DAGVTQSPTHLIKTRGQQVTLRCSPISGHKSVSWYQQVLGQGPQFIFQYYEKEERGRGNFPDRFSARQFPNYSSELNVNALLLGDSALYLCASSLAGQGGPQHFGDGTRLSIL.